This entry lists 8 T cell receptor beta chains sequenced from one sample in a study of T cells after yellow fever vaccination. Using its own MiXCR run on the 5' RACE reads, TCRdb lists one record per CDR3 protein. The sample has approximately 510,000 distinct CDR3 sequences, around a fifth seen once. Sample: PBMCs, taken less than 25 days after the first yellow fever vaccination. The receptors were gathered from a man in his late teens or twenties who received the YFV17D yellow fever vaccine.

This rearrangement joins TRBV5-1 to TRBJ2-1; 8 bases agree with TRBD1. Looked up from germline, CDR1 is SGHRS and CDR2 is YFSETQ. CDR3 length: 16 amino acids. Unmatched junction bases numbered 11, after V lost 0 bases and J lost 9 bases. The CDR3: CASSLVGRGQGGEQFF. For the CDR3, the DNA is TGCGCCAGCAGCTTGGTAGGCAGGGGGCAAGGAGGTGAGCAGTTCTTC.

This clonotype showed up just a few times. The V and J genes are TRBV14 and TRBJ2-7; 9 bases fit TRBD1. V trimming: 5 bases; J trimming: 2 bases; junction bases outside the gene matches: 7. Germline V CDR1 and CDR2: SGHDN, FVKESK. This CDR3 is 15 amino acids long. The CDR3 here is CASSDSGTGPYEQYV. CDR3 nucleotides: TGTGCCAGCAGCGACTCCGGGACAGGGCCCTACGAGCAGTACGTC.

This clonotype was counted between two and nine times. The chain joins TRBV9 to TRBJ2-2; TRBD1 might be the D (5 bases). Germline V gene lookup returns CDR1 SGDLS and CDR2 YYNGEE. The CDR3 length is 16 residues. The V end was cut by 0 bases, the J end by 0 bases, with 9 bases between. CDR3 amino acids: CASSVVVGANTGELFF. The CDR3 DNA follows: TGTGCCAGCAGCGTAGTCGTAGGGGCGAACACCGGGGAGCTGTTTTTT.

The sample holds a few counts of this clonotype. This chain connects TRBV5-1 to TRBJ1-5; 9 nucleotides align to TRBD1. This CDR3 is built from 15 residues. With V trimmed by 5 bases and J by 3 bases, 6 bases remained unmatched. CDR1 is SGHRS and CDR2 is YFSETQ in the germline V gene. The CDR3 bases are TGCGCCAGCAGGTTTGGGACAGGGTCCAATCAGCCCCAGCATTTT. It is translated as CASRFGTGSNQPQHF. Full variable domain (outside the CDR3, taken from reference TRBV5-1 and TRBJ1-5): KAGVTQTPRYLIKTRGQQVTLSCSPISGHRSVSWYQQTPGQGLQFLFEYFSETQRNKGNFPGRFSGRQFSNSRSEMNVSTLELGDSALYLCASRFGTGSNQPQHFGDGTRLSIL.

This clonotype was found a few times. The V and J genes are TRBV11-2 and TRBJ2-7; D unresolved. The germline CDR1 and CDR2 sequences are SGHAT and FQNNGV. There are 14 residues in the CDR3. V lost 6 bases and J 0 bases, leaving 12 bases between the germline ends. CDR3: CASSWTDSSYEQYV. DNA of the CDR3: TGTGCCAGCAGTTGGACGGATAGCTCCTACGAGCAGTACGTC.

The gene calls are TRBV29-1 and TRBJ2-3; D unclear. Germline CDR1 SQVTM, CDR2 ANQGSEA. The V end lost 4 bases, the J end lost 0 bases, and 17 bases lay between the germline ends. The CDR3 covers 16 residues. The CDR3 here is CSVGLGQSTSTDTQYF. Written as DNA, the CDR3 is TGCAGCGTTGGGCTTGGGCAGTCAACTAGCACAGATACGCAGTATTTT.

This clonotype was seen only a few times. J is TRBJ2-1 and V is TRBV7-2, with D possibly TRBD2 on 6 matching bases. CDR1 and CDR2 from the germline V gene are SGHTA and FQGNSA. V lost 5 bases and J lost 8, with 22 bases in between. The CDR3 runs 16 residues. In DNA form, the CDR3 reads TGTGCCAGCAGCCCGGGTGGGGGGATTCCGTGGGATGAGCAGTTCTTC. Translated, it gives CASSPGGGIPWDEQFF.

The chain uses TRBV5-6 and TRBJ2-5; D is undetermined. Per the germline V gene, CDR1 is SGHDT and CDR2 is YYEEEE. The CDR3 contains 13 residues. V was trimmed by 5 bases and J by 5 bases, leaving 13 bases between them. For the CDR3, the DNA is TGTGCCAGCAGTCGGCTAGAGATGGAGACCCAGTACTTC. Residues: CASSRLEMETQYF.